This T cell receptor beta chain emerged from a study of control samples from healthy donors and cancer patients. The CDR3 spans 16 residues. The germline V and J ends were trimmed by 3 bases and 2 bases, with 13 bases remaining between them. Per germline, CDR1 KGHDR and CDR2 SFDVKD. Assay used: immunoSEQ multiplex PCR; TCRdb lists only in-frame clones, some missing. This repertoire shows roughly 100,000 clones, around 90% found once; its top ten account for 2% to 2.5%. The source material was blood. The clonotype originates from a woman aged 18-29 years in good health. The chain uses TRBV24-1 and TRBJ1-5; D call uncertain. As DNA, the CDR3 is TGTGCCACCAGTGATCCGGGGTCGTCGGGCAATCAGCCCCAGCATTTT. It yields the protein CATSDPGSSGNQPQHF.